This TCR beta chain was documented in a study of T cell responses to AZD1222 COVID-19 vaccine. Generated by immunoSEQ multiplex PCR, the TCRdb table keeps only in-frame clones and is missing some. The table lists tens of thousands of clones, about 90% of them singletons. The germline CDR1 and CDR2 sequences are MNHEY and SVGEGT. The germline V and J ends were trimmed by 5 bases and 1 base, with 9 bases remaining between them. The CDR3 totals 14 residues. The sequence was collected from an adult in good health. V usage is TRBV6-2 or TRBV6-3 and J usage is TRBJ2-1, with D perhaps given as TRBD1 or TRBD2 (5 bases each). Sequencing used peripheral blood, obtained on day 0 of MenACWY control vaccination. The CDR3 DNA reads TGTGCCAGCAGTCCGAGGGGATCCTACAATGAGCAGTTCTTC. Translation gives CASSPRGSYNEQFF.